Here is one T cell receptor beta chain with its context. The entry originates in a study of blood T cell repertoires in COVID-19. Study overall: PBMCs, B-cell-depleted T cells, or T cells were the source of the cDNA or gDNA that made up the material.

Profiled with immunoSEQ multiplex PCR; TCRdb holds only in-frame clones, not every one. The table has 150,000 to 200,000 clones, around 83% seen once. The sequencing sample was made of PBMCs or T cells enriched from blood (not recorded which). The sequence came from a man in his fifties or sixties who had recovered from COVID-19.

CDR3 nucleotide sequence: TGTGCCAGCAGCATTACAGGCTCCTACGAGCAGTACTTC. Protein: CASSITGSYEQYF. This chain links TRBV7-2 with TRBJ2-7, with a tentative D call TRBD1 (5 bases). V was pared by 5 bases and J by 0 bases, with 8 bases between. The CDR3 runs 13 residues. Germline V gene data show CDR1 as SGHTA and CDR2 as FQGNSA.